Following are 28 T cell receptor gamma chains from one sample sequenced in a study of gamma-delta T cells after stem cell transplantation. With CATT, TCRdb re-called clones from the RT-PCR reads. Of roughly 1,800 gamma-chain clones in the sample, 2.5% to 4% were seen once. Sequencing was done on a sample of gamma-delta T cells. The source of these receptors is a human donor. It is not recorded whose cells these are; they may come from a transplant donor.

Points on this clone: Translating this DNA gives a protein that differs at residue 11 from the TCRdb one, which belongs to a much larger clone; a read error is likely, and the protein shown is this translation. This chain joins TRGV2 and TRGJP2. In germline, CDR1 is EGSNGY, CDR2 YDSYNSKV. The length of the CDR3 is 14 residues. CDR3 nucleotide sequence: TGTGCCACTAAGATGATCAGTAGTGATTGGACCAAGACGTTT. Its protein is CATKMISSDWTKTF.

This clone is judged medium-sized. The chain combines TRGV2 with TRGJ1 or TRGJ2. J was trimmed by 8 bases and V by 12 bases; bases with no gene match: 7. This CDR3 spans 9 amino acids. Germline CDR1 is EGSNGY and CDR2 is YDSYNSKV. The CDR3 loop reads CAPSDKKLF. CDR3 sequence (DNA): TGTGCCCCCTCGGATAAGAAACTCTTT.

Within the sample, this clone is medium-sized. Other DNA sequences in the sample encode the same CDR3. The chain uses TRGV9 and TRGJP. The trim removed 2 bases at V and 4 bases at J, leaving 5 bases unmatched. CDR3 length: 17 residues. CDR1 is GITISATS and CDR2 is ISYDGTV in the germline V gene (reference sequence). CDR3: CALWEAPQELGKKIKVF. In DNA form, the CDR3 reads TGTGCCTTGTGGGAGGCCCCCCAAGAGTTGGGCAAAAAAATCAAGGTATTT.

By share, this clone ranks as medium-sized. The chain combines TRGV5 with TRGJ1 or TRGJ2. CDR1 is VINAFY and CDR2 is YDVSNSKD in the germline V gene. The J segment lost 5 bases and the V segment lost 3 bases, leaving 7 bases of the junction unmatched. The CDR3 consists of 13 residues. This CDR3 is CATWDGGHYKKLF. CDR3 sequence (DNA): TGTGCCACCTGGGACGGCGGTCATTATAAGAAACTCTTT.

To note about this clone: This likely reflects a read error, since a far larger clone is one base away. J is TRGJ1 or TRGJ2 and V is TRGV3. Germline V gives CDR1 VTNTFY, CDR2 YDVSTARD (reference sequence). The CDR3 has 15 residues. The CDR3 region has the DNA TGCGCCACCTGGGACAGACAACCCGACGGTTATAAGAAACTCTTT. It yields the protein CATWDRQPDGYKKLF.

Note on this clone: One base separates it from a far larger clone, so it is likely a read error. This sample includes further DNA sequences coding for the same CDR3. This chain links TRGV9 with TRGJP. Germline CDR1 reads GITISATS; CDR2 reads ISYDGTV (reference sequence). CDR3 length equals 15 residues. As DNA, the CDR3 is TGTGCCTTGTGGGATTCGGAGTTGGGCAAAAAGATCAAGGTATTT. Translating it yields CALWDSELGKKIKVF.

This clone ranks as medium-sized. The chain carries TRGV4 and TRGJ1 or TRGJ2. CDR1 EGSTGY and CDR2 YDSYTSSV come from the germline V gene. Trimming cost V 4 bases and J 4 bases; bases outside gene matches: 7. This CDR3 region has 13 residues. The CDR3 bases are TGTGCCACCTGGGACCTCTACTATTATAAGAAACTCTTT. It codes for CATWDLYYYKKLF.

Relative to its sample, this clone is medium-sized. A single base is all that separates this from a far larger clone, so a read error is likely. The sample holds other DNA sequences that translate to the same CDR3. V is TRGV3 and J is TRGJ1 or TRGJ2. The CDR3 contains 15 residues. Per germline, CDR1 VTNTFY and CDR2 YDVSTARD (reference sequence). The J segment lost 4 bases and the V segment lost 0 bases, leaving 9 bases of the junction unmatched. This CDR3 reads CATWDRQRLYYKKLF. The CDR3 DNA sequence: TGTGCCACCTGGGACAGGCAGAGGCTATATTATAAGAAACTCTTT.

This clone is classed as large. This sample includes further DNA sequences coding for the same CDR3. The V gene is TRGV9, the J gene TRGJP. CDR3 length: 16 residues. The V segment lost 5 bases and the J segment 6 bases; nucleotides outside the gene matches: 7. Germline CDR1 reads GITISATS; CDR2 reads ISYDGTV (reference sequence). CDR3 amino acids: CALWAIGELGKKIKVF. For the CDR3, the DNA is TGTGCCTTGTGGGCGATAGGAGAGTTGGGCAAAAAAATCAAGGTATTT.

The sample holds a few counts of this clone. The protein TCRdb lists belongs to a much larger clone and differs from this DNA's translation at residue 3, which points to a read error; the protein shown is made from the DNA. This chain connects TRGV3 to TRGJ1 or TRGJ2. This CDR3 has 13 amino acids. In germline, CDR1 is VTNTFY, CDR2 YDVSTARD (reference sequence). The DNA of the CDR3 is TGTGCCGCCTGGGACAGGCTCTATTATAAGAAACTCTTT. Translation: CAAWDRLYYKKLF.

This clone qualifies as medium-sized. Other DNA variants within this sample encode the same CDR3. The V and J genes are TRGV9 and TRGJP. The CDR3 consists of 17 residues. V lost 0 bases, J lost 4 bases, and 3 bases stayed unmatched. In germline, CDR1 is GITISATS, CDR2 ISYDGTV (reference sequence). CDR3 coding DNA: TGTGCCTTGTGGGAGGTGCGCCAAGAGTTGGGCAAAAAAATCAAGGTATTT. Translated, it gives CALWEVRQELGKKIKVF.

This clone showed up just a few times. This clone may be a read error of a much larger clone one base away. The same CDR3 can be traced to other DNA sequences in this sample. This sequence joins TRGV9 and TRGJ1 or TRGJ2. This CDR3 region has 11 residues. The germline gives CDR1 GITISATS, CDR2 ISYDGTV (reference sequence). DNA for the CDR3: TGTGCCCTGTGGGACTCGGTTAAGAAACTCTTT. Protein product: CALWDSVKKLF.

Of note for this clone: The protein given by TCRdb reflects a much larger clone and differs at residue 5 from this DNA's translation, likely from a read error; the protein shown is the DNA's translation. The CDR3 spells CALWGDGELGKKIKVF. As DNA, the CDR3 is TGTGCCTTGTGGGGGGACGGGGAGTTGGGCAAAAAAATCAAGGTATTT. This chain uses TRGV9 with TRGJP. There are 16 residues in the CDR3. With 5 bases clipped from V and 7 bases from J, the junction kept 8 bases outside the gene matches. The germline CDR1 and CDR2 sequences are GITISATS and ISYDGTV (reference sequence).

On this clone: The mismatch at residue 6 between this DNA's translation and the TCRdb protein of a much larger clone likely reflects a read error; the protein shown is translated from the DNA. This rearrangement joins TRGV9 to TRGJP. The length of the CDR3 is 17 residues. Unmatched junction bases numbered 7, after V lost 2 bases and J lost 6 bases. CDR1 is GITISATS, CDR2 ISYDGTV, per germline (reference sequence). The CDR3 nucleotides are TGTGCCTTGTGGGAGGCGCGGACAGAGTTGGGCAAAAAAATCAAGGTATTT. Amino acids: CALWEARTELGKKIKVF.

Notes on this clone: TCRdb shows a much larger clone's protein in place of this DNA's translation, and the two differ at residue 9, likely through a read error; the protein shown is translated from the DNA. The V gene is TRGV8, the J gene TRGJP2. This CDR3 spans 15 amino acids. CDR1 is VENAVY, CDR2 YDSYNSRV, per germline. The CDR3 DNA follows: TGTGCCACCTGGGATAGGGCTAGTGGTGATTGGATCAAGACGTTT. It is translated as CATWDRASGDWIKTF.

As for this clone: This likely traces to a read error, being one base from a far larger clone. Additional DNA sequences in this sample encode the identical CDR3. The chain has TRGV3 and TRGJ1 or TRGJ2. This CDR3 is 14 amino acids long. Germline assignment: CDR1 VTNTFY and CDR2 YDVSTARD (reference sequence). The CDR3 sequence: CATWDRFRGYKKLF. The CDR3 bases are TGTGCCACCTGGGACAGGTTTCGGGGTTATAAGAAGCTCTTT.

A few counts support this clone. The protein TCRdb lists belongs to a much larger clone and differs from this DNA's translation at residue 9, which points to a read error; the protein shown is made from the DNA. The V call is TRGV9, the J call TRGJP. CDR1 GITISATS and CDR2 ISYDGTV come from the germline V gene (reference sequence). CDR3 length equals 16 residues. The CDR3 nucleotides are TGTGCCTTGTGGGAGGGTCAAGAGTTTGGCAAAAAAATCAAGGTATTT. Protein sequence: CALWEGQEFGKKIKVF.

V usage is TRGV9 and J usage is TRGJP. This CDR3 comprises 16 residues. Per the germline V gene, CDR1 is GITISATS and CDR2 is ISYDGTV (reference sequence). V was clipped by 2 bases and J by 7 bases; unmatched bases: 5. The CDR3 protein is CALWEDSELGKKIKVF. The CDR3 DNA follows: TGTGCCTTGTGGGAGGACTCGGAGTTGGGCAAAAAAATCAAGGTATTT.

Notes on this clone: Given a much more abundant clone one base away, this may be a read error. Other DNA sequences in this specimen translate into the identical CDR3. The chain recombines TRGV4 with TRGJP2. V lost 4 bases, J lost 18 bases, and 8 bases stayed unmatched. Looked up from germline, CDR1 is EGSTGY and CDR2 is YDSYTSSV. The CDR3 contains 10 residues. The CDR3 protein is CATWDAKETF. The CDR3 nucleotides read TGTGCCACCTGGGACGCCAAAGAGACGTTT.

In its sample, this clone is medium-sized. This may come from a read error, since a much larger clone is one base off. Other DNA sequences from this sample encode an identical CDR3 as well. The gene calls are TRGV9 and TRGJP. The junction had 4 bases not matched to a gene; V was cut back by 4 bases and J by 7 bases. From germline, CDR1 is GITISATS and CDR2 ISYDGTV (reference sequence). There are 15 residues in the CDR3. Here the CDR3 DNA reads TGTGCCTTGTGGGATACGGAGTTGGGCAAAAAAATCAAGGTATTT. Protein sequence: CALWDTELGKKIKVF.

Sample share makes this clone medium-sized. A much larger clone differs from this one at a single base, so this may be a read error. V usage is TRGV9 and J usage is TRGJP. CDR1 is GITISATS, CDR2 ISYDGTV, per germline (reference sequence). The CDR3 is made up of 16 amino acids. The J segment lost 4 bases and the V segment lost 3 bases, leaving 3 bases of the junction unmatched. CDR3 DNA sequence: TGTGCCTTGTGGGAGAATCAAGAGTTGGGCAAAAAAATCAAGGTATTT. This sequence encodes CALWENQELGKKIKVF.

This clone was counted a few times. The CDR3 DNA is TGTGCCTTGTGGGAGCCGGCACCCGGGTTGGGCAAAAAAATCAAGGTATTT. Translation gives CALWEPAPGLGKKIKVF. This chain uses TRGV9 with TRGJP. The CDR3 runs 17 residues. The V gene end was trimmed by 3 bases and the J gene end by 9 bases; junction bases not matched to a gene: 11. In germline, CDR1 is GITISATS, CDR2 ISYDGTV (reference sequence).

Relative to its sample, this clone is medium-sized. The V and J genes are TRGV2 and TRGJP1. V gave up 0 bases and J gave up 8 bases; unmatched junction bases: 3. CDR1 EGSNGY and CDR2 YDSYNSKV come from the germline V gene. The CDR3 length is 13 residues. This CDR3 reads CATWDGPGWFKIF. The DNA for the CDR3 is TGTGCCACCTGGGACGGGCCCGGTTGGTTCAAGATATTT.

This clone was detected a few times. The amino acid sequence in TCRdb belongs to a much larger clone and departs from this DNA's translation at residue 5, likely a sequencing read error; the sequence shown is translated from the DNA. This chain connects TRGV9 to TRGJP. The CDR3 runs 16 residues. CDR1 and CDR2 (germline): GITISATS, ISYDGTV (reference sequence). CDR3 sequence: CALWGVRELGKKIKVF. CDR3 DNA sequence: TGTGCCTTGTGGGGGGTGAGAGAGTTGGGCAAAAAAATCAAGGTATTT.

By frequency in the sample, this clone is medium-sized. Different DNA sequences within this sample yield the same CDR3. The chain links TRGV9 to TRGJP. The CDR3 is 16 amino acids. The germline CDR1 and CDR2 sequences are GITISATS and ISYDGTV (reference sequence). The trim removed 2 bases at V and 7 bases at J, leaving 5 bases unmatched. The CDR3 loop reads CALWEAQELGKKIKVF. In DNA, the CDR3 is TGTGCCTTGTGGGAGGCCCAGGAGTTGGGCAAAAAAATCAAGGTATTT.

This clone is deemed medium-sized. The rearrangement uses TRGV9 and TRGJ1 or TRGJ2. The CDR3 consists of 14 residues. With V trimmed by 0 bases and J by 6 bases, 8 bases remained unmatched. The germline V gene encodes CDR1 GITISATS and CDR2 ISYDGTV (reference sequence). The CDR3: CALWEVRGSYKKLF. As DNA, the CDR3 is TGTGCCTTGTGGGAGGTGAGAGGTAGTTATAAGAAACTCTTT.

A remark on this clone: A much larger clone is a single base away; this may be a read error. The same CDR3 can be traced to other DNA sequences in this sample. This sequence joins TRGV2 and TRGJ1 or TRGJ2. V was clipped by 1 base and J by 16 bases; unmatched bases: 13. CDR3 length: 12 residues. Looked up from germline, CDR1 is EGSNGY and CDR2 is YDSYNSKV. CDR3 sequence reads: CATWDGHSKGLF. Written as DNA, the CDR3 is TGTGCCACCTGGGACGGACACTCTAAGGGGCTCTTT.

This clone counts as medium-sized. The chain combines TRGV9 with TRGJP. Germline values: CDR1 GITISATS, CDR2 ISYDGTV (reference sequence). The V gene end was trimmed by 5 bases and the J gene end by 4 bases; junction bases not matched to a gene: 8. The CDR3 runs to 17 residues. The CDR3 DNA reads TGTGCCTTGTGGGGGGTCCATCAAGAGTTGGGCAAAAAAATCAAGGTATTT. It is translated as CALWGVHQELGKKIKVF.